Listed here are 19 T cell receptor beta chains from one sample, sequenced in a study of OX40 agonist ivuxolimab in advanced cancers. The assay was immunoSEQ multiplex PCR, and TCRdb's table has in-frame clones only and misses some. The sample lists about 61,000 clones; more than 70% were seen once. Specimen: CD4+ or CD8+ T cells sorted from blood, collected in a trial of the OX40 agonist ivuxolimab. These receptors originate from an adult with an advanced solid tumor such as melanoma, head and neck, liver or kidney cancer.

The genes are TRBV6-1 and TRBJ2-3; possibly TRBD1 or TRBD2 for D (5 bases each). This CDR3 has 12 amino acids. Germline CDR1 MNHNS, CDR2 SASEGT. The V end was cut by 5 bases, the J end by 5 bases, with 8 bases between. This CDR3 is CASSLGVDTQYF. In DNA form, the CDR3 reads TGTGCCAGCAGTCTGGGGGTAGATACGCAGTATTTT.

The chain employs TRBV10-1 and TRBJ2-1, with 14 bases lining up with TRBD2. The V segment lost 8 bases and the J segment 8 bases; nucleotides outside the gene matches: 2. The CDR3 sequence is 13 residues long. CDR1 is WNHNN, CDR2 SYGVQD, per germline (reference sequence). CDR3 nucleotide sequence: TGCGCCAGCGGGACTAGCGGGAGTGATGAGCAGTTCTTC. As protein: CASGTSGSDEQFF.

The chain employs TRBV7-2 and TRBJ2-6; no reliable D call. Germline CDR1 and CDR2: SGHTA and FQGNSA. The CDR3 runs 16 residues. V was shortened by 3 bases and J by 0 bases, with 9 bases between the two germline ends. CDR3 in amino acids: CASSFSPNSGANVLTF. CDR3 DNA sequence: TGTGCCAGCAGCTTTTCACCAAACTCTGGGGCCAACGTCCTGACTTTC. The variable domain in full, completed from reference TRBV7-2 and TRBJ2-6, reads GAGVSQSPSNKVTEKGKDVELRCDPISGHTALYWYRQSLGQGLEFLIYFQGNSAPDKSGLPSDRFSAERTGGSVSTLTIQRTQQEDSAVYLCASSFSPNSGANVLTFGAGSRLTVL.

DNA for the CDR3: TGTGCCAGCAGCTTAGGCCTTCTGAGGGAAGCAGATACGCAGTATTTT. Amino acids: CASSLGLLREADTQYF. V is TRBV7-9 and J is TRBJ2-3; a weak D match, TRBD2 (5 bases). CDR3 length: 16 amino acids. Between the trimmed V and J ends, which lost 1 base and 4 bases, there was a span of 15 bases. Germline lookup yields CDR1 SEHNR and CDR2 FQNEAQ (reference sequence). The full variable domain, its missing parts supplied by reference TRBV7-9 and TRBJ2-3, is DTGVSQNPRHKITKRGQNVTFRCDPISEHNRLYWYRQTLGQGPEFLTYFQNEAQLEKSRLLSDRFSAERPKGSFSTLEIQRTEQGDSAMYLCASSLGLLREADTQYFGPGTRLTVL.

This clone occurred once. The rearrangement uses TRBV15 and TRBJ1-2, with a weak D call TRBD1 (6 bases). Trimming took 1 base from V and 7 from J, leaving 13 bases between them. This CDR3 is 14 amino acids long. Germline CDR1 is LNHNV and CDR2 is YYDKDF (reference sequence). This CDR3 is CATSRGAGASGYTF. CDR3 nucleotides: TGTGCCACCAGCAGAGGGGCGGGGGCGAGTGGCTACACCTTC.

The gene calls are TRBV10-3 and TRBJ2-6, with 11 bases lining up with TRBD2. Looked up from germline, CDR1 is ENHRY and CDR2 is SYGVKD. There are 16 residues in the CDR3. J lost 2 bases, V lost 8 bases, and 5 bases had no gene match. CDR3 sequence (DNA): TGTGCCATCGGAGATAGCGGGAGGGCTGGGGCCAACGTCCTGACTTTC. Encoded protein: CAIGDSGRAGANVLTF.

The chain employs TRBV7-2 and TRBJ2-5, with D possibly matching TRBD2 (5 bases). The germline V gene has CDR1 SGHTA and CDR2 FQGNSA. The CDR3 is 15 residues long. The germline V and J ends were trimmed by 6 bases and 5 bases, with 19 bases remaining between them. The CDR3 is CASRRTAGVGETQYF. DNA of the CDR3: TGTGCCAGCAGGCGGACGGCCGGGGTAGGGGAGACCCAGTACTTC.

The chain joins TRBV30 to TRBJ2-1; tentative D call: TRBD2 (6 bases). V was clipped by 1 base and J by 2 bases, with 12 bases between them. Germline CDR1 and CDR2: GTSNPN and SVGIG (reference sequence). The CDR3 spans 15 residues. The DNA for the CDR3 is TGTGCCTGGAGTGCCGGTAGCGGTGCCTACAATGAGCAGTTCTTC. Translation gives CAWSAGSGAYNEQFF.

The chain is built from TRBV18 and TRBJ2-7; D is undetermined. Per the germline V gene, CDR1 is KGHSH and CDR2 is LQKENI. Trimming removed 3 bases at V and 5 bases at J, with 14 bases between. The CDR3 totals 14 residues. CDR3 DNA sequence: TGTGCCAGCTCACCGCCCACTGATTCCCACGAGCAGTACTTC. As protein: CASSPPTDSHEQYF.

CDR3 DNA: TGCGCCAGCAGCCAAGGGAAGGGCAGGGCTCAAGAGACCCAGTACTTC. This gives the protein CASSQGKGRAQETQYF. The chain joins TRBV4-1 to TRBJ2-5; weak D call: TRBD1 (5 bases). The CDR3 covers 16 residues. The V end lost 1 base, the J end lost 2 bases, and 14 bases lay between the germline ends. Germline CDR1 reads MGHRA; CDR2 reads YSYEKL.

V and J are TRBV27 and TRBJ2-2; D call uncertain. Trimming stripped 7 bases from V and 2 bases from J, with 11 bases between. The CDR3 covers 14 residues. Per the germline V gene, CDR1 is MNHEY and CDR2 is SMNVEV (reference sequence). The CDR3 DNA reads as TGTGCCAGCATAAGTAGCTTAAACACCGGGGAGCTGTTTTTT. It encodes CASISSLNTGELFF.

The gene calls are TRBV5-6 and TRBJ1-1; tentative D call: TRBD1 (5 bases). This CDR3 is built from 16 residues. Germline V gene lookup returns CDR1 SGHDT and CDR2 YYEEEE. Trimming shortened V by 1 base and J by 4 bases, and 17 bases separated the two germline ends. The CDR3 DNA is TGTGCCAGCAGCTTGACGGGGTGGGGCGAGGGCACTGAAGCTTTCTTT. This codes for CASSLTGWGEGTEAFF.

The chain is built from TRBV28 and TRBJ1-4; tentatively, D is TRBD1 (5 bases). The germline gives CDR1 MDHEN, CDR2 SYDVKM. The CDR3 totals 15 residues. V lost 9 bases and J lost 0, with 14 bases in between. This CDR3 reads CASISWGATNEKLFF. The CDR3 nucleotides are TGTGCCAGTATCAGCTGGGGGGCAACTAATGAAAAACTGTTTTTT.

The gene calls are TRBV7-2 and TRBJ2-1; D possibly corresponds to TRBD2 (5 bases). Germline loops: CDR1 SGHTA, CDR2 FQGNSA. CDR3 length equals 14 residues. Trimming pared 6 bases from V and 0 bases from J, leaving 9 bases between. CDR3 nucleotide sequence: TGTGCCAGCAGGGTTACTAGCTCCTACAATGAGCAGTTCTTC. This encodes CASRVTSSYNEQFF.

J is TRBJ2-5 and V is TRBV6-5; D not certain. The CDR3 has 11 amino acids. Looked up from germline, CDR1 is MNHEY and CDR2 is SVGAGI. The V and J ends lost 6 bases and 7 bases respectively, with 9 bases between them. In DNA form, the CDR3 reads TGTGCCAGCAGACAACGGACGACCCAGTACTTC. Translated, it gives CASRQRTTQYF.

The gene calls are TRBV6-4 and TRBJ1-5; D ambiguous. From germline, CDR1 is MRHNA and CDR2 SNTAGT. The CDR3 length is 11 residues. Between the trimmed V and J ends, which lost 6 bases and 6 bases, there was a span of 6 bases. In DNA, the CDR3 is TGTGCCAGCAGCGCGAGTCAGCCCCAGCATTTT. It encodes CASSASQPQHF.

This clone occurred once. The gene calls are TRBV5-1 and TRBJ1-5; 8 bases align to TRBD1. The germline V gene has CDR1 SGHRS and CDR2 YFSETQ. This CDR3 has 16 amino acids. V was pared by 7 bases and J by 2 bases, with 11 bases of the junction left unmatched. In DNA form, the CDR3 reads TGCGCCAGCCAGGATCTAGACAGGGGTCGCAATCAGCCCCAGCATTTT. It specifies CASQDLDRGRNQPQHF. Combining the CDR3 with reference TRBV5-1 and TRBJ1-5 gives the whole variable domain KAGVTQTPRYLIKTRGQQVTLSCSPISGHRSVSWYQQTPGQGLQFLFEYFSETQRNKGNFPGRFSGRQFSNSRSEMNVSTLELGDSALYLCASQDLDRGRNQPQHFGDGTRLSIL.

The chain couples TRBV7-8 to TRBJ2-2; possible D gene TRBD1, 6 bases. Germline-derived CDR1 and CDR2 are SGHVS and FQNEAQ. The CDR3 runs to 15 residues. V was cut by 5 bases and J by 7 bases, with 17 bases left in between. In nucleotides, the CDR3 is TGTGCCAGCAGCCCCCTTCGACAGGCGGACGGGGAGCTGTTTTTT. Translation: CASSPLRQADGELFF.

The V call is TRBV11-2, the J call TRBJ2-1; 9 nucleotides match TRBD2. Germline CDR1 and CDR2: SGHAT and FQNNGV. V trimming: 4 bases; J trimming: 10 bases; junction bases outside the gene matches: 5. The CDR3 runs to 13 residues. The CDR3 spells CASSSTSGGEQFF. CDR3 DNA: TGTGCCAGCAGCTCGACTAGCGGAGGGGAGCAGTTCTTC.